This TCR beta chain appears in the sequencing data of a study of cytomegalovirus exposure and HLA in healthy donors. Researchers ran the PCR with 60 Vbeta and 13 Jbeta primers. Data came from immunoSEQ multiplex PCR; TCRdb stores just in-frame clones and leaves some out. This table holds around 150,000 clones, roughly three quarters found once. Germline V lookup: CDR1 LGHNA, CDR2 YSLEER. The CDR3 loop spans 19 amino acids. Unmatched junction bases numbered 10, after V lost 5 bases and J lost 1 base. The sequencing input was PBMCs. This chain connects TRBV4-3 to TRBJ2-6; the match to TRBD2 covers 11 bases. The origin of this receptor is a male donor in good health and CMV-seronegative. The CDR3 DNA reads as TGCGCCAGCAGCACCGGGACTAGCGGAATACGTTCTGGGGCCAACGTCCTGACTTTC. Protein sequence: CASSTGTSGIRSGANVLTF.